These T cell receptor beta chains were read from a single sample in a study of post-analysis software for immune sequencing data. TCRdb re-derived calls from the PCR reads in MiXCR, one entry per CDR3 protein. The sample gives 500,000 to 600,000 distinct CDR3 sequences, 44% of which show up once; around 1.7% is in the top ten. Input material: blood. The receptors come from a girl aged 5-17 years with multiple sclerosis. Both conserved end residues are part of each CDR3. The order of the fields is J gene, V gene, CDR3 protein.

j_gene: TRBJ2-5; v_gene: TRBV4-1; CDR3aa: CASSQDGEILGETQYF
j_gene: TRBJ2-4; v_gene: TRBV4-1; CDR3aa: CASSRGLAGNLNIQYF
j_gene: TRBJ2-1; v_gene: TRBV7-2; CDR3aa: CASSQGQYGNEQFF
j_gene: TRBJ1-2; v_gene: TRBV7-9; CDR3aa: CASRGHPLDYGYTF
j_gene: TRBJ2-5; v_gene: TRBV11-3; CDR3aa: CASSSGQADQETQYF
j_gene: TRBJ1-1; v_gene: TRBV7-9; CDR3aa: CASKWDMNTEAFF
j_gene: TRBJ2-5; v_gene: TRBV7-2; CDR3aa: CASSPPLETQYF
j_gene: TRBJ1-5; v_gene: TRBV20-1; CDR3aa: CSASPGTGGSNQPQHF
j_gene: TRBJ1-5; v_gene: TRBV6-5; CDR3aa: CASSYDRGRGLHF
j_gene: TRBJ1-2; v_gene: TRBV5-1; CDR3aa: CASSFVGTSNYGYTF
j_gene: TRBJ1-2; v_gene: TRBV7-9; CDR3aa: CASSLPGLGYGYTF
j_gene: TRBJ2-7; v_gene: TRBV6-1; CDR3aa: CASSANGQAVYEQYF
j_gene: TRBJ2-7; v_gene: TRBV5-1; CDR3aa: CASSLATGTGLYEQYF
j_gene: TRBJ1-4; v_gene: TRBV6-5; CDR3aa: CASSSWTGGAEKLFF
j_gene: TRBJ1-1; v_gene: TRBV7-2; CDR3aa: CASSLGGGSTAEAFF
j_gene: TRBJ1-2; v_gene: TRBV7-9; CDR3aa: CASSLEGRMKGYTF
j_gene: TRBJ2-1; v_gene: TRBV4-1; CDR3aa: CASSQVMAGLTSNEQFF
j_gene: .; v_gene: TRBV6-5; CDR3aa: CASSYRPTSGRQGTQYF
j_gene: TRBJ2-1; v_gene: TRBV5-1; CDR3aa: CASSFVVADKNNEQFF
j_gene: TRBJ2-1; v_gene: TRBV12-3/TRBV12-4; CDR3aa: CASSFVGYNEQFF
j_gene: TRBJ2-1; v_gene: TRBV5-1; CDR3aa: CASSLAGLAGGPGQASEQFF
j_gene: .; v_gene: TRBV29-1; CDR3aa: CSVRDTLKGEQYF
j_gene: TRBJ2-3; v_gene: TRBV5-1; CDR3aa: CASSLASREGDTDTQYF
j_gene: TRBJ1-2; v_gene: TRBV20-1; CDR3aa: CSASPSGTGDGYTF
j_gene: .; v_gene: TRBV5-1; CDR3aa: CASSLDGDRGNEQYF
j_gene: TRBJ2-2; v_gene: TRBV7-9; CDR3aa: CASSPSGGRNTGELFF
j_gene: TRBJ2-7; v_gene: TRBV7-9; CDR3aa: CASSQDRGKSSYEQYF
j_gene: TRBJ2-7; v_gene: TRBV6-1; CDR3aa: CASSERRGFDSYEQYF
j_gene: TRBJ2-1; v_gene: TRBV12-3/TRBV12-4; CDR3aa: CASSFSEGGYNEQFF